This T cell receptor (beta chain) was sequenced for a study of shared clonotypes between healthy human individuals. Study conclusions and caveats: Blood alone was sampled, and tissue repertoires likely differ. Relative to memory subsets, naive subsets generally showed larger estimated richness.

The CDR3 spans 17 residues. Germline CDR1 is SSHAT and CDR2 is FNYEAQ (reference sequence). Original processing methods: From ImmunoSEQ came sequences covering only the junction and carrying no quality scores, so filtering differed. TCRdb's table, derived via immunoSEQ multiplex PCR, lists solely in-frame clones and lacks some. The V and J calls and the clone size are those of that table, but D and trimming were determined from the DNA. There are 950,000 to 1,300,000 clones in the sample; about 77% occur only once, and about 1.5% lies in the top ten. This clone was seen only once. The antigen is unknown. The germline gene is not matched at one end of the junction; a read error may be the cause.

The sample taken for sequencing was memory CD4+ T cells sorted from blood. Indicated subset: CD45RA-negative fraction. The sequence came from a man between 18 and 35 years old in good health. The rearrangement links TRBV7-7 to TRBJ2-6, with 9 bases lining up with TRBD1. The CDR3 is CASSLQQGACGANVLTF. CDR3 DNA sequence: TGTGCTAGCAGCTTACAACAGGGGGCTTGTGGGGCCAACGTCCTGACTTTC.